This TCR beta chain was recovered during a study of CD8 T cells in Susac syndrome. An input of about 0.5 to 1 ug of RNA was subjected to reverse transcription using random hexamers. The method of amplification for TCR beta CDR3 was immunoSEQ multiplex PCR, covering 54 Vbeta and 13 Jbeta. TCRdb redid the calling of the immunoSEQ multiplex PCR reads with MiXCR, one entry per CDR3 protein. The sample holds 120,000 or so distinct CDR3 sequences, over 90% seen once. V was cut by 5 bases and J by 3 bases, with 19 bases left in between. CDR1 is SGHAT and CDR2 is FQNNGV in the germline V gene. The CDR3 length is 16 residues. CD8+ and CD4+ T cells circulating in blood were sequenced for TCR beta.

Input material: CD4+ T cells from PBMCs. This clonotype was sampled from a human donor in good health. The V call is TRBV11-2, the J call TRBJ2-5; D possibly corresponds to TRBD1 (5 bases). The CDR3 DNA sequence: TGTGCCAGCAGCCGACGAGGTGGGGCGATTAAAGAGACCCAGTACTTC. Protein: CASSRRGGAIKETQYF. Filled out from reference TRBV11-2 and TRBJ2-5, the complete variable domain reads EAGVAQSPRYKIIEKRQSVAFWCNPISGHATLYWYQQILGQGPKLLIQFQNNGVVDDSQLPKDRFSAERLKGVDSTLKIQPAKLEDSAVYLCASSRRGGAIKETQYFGPGTRLLVL.